The present TCR beta chain was sequenced within a study of cytomegalovirus exposure and HLA in healthy donors (dated by TCRdb to 2016 to 2017). For the wider study: An earlier analysis of approximately 600 of the donors reported approximately 300 Gb of sequence data and about 100 million unique TCR beta sequences from some 180 million T cells. An earlier analysis of some 500 of the donors used high-throughput TCR beta sequencing to judge whether each TCR beta V gene segment behaved as functional or pseudogenic. Alongside the repertoire data, information on donor age, sex, ethnicity and CMV serostatus was compiled. Several DR-DQ haplotypes were treated as single units for association and clustering because of strong linkage in the cohort. Besides the first cohort of around 670 subjects, a separate validation cohort made up of 120 different subjects was used. About 300 gigabases of sequencing data and tens of millions of unique TCR sequences were included in an early release covering about 700 HLA-typed donors. Using immunosequencing, the study profiled T cell repertoires from some 670 subjects and related those repertoires to cytomegalovirus serostatus. Rather than drawing on any new phenotypic data, the later analysis identified candidate immune exposures from TCR beta sequences and the way those sequences occurred across donors. To study patterns of TCR occurrence, a later analysis re-analyzed previously published TCR beta repertoires from 700 or so donors and added high-resolution HLA genotyping. On average, about 200,000 unique TCR beta nucleotide sequences were sequenced per donor among a few hundred genotyped donors of the cohort, with roughly 19% of those sequences being non-productive. Every repertoire in the discovery cohort had been generated on one and the same sequencing platform. To predict cytomegalovirus infection status, the study brought together high-throughput TCR immunosequencing, statistical association of individual TCRs with disease status, and machine learning. A later genetic analysis took genome-wide SNP genotypes for about 55% of the 666 donors and used that subset as a discovery cohort. Typing coverage varied by locus: roughly 620-640 donors for A, B, C, DRB1 and DQB1; around 560 for DQA1; more than 600 for DPA1; approximately 490 for DPB1. The genetic ancestry cluster associated with self-reported Caucasian donors included roughly 84% of the roughly 400 genotyped donors. The study was designed to test whether signatures of past pathogen exposure could be identified by cataloging public T cell receptors. Both class I and class II loci were covered by HLA typing, at four-digit resolution. Results and caveats for the whole study, not just this receptor: In a later analysis, HLA-associated TCR beta chains were found to be more clonally expanded and to have lower generation probabilities than equally common non-associated chains. The cohort was sequenced for TCR beta chains only, and without alpha or paired-chain data the features that could be detected were limited. Because some donors lacked HLA typing at each locus, the association tests relied only on the typed subset. Cytomegalovirus status was reported to be diagnosed by the classifier with high specificity and sensitivity in both the original and validation cohorts. An earlier analysis of approximately 530 of the donors showed that most TCR beta V segments appeared in productive rearrangements either about 90% or about 30% of the time, which broadly matched IMGT annotations. A later analysis found that TCR association rates varied across HLA loci, with DRB1 alleles showing the most associated TCRs and HLA-C alleles the fewest. A cluster of highly shared sequence variants was judged likely to be a technical artifact of the sequencing pipeline. A total of fewer than 200 TCR beta chains were listed by the study as associated with cytomegalovirus. According to a later genetic analysis, donors in an Asian-associated ancestry cluster had fewer N-insertions in productive TCRs than the roughly 660-donor mean. The earlier analysis of approximately 540 of the donors excluded some 15 rarely observed V segments, including chromosome 9 orphons, because counts were too low. Most TCR sequences were observed very rarely across donors, whereas some public TCRs were present in many individuals. A further reported finding was that TCR beta sequences accurately predicted the HLA-A and HLA-B alleles for most subjects in the first cohort. It was suggested by the authors that the approach could potentially be generalized to other disease states and immunological phenotypes. In a later genetic analysis, a missense DCLRE1C variant was associated with V-gene and J-gene trimming of TCR beta chains, and the association was replicated in an independent cohort. Most CMV-associated TCR beta chains appeared to be HLA-restricted in a later analysis, and the HLA associations seemed to be driven largely by CMV exposure. Presence/absence analyses assumed roughly uniform sequencing depth across donors, an assumption that may not hold. Three of the identified cytomegalovirus-associated TCR beta chains were confirmed in vitro to be specific for cytomegalovirus antigens. Some IMGT-functional V segments, including TRBV6-2 and TRBV6-3, could not be told apart with the 87-base-pair reads, so those segments were excluded. Several of the top co-occurrence clusters appeared to be linked to parvovirus B19, influenza, CMV and Epstein-Barr virus, according to a later analysis. CMV serostatus was the only immune exposure information available for the cohort. Correlated functional status among segregating V segments might reflect linkage disequilibrium, but an unknown experimental factor could not be ruled out. A later analysis associated approximately 17,000 TCR beta sequences with specific HLA alleles at a false discovery rate of 0.05. When HLA alleles, especially DR and DQ, strongly co-occurred, attributing TCR associations to individual alleles was difficult.

Libraries were built with the immunoSEQ multiplex PCR assay. A mixture of 60 forward primers for TCR Vbeta segments and 13 reverse primers for TCR Jbeta segments was used in the multiplex PCR. A multiplex PCR assay on genomic DNA amplified the CDR3 region of rearranged TCR beta genes. On the Illumina HiSeq System, the amplified TCR beta libraries were sequenced as 87-base-pair reads. The original pipeline was this. In a later analysis, some 80 million unique TCR beta chains were counted across the roughly 670 repertoires, and around 11 million of these chains were shared by at least two donors. To remove PCR and sequencing errors, raw reads were error-corrected and collapsed into unique sequences using a nearest-neighbor algorithm that merged closely related sequences. CDR3 sequences were aligned to IMGT reference sequences to assign V, D and J gene segments. For a sequence to be retained, at least a six-nucleotide match to both a V gene segment and a J gene segment was required. A rearrangement was called productive if the CDR3 had no stop codons and remained in frame with V and J, and every other rearrangement was called non-productive. CDR3 was defined according to IMGT convention as the region running from the second conserved V-encoded cysteine to the conserved J-encoded phenylalanine. In an earlier analysis of more than 550 of the donors, sequences lacking an unambiguous match to a single V gene segment were excluded. In an earlier analysis of approximately 610 of the donors, V segments were called functional above 56.7% productive rearrangements and were called segregating when the between-donor standard deviation exceeded 5%. A statistical classification framework was built to diagnose cytomegalovirus status from the catalog of TCR beta chain sequences. V and J gene assignment, in a later analysis, came from comparing TCR nucleotide sequences with IMGT/GENE-DB human TR gene sequences. Using the TCRdist pipeline, a later analysis assigned CDR3 sequences along with most-parsimonious VDJ recombination scenarios. In a later analysis, each TCR beta chain was defined by its CDR3 amino acid sequence together with its V-gene family, and reads without a unique V-gene family were excluded. To address suspected cross-contamination and a sequencing artifact, a later analysis removed a few hundred highly shared, low-generation-probability nucleotide sequences. In a later analysis, a clonal expansion index for each public chain was calculated from normalized within-repertoire ranks of inferred template counts. In a later analysis, generation probabilities were computed using a VDJ recombination model fitted to out-of-frame rearrangements, and the results were checked against IGoR. Hypergeometric tests were used in a later analysis to score TCR-TCR, TCR-HLA and TCR-CMV co-occurrence, with a repertoire-size bias correction applied to the TCR pairs. To estimate false discovery rates, a later analysis permuted the HLA or CMV assignments 20 times. In a later analysis, co-occurring TCRs were grouped using DBSCAN, and TCRdist sequence similarity was added for clustering within HLA-allele-positive subsets. Repertoires with fewer than 30,000 or more than 120,000 public chains were left out of co-occurrence clustering, as were several repertoires with anomalous nucleotide sharing. Imported from immuneACCESS, the table was reduced by TCRdb to in-frame sequences with V and J called. These copies leave out some clones; in studies compared against another copy, an unresolved V gene accounts for under half, and the cause of the remainder is not known. V, J and clone size are taken as reported in that table, and D and trimming were inferred from the DNA itself. This sample's table contains 130,000 or so clones. The ten most abundant clones make up less than 2.5% of the sample.

V is clipped by 5 bases and J by 5 bases, and the sequence between their germline boundaries is 11 bases long. The CDR3, from cysteine to phenylalanine, totals 13 residues. Kept here is only the CDR3 DNA, which spans 39 bases and is read in frame from base 1. Via the germline V gene, CDR1 is SGHRS and CDR2 YFSETQ. About this clone itself: Its antigen is not yet known.

The cohort was made up of several hundred healthy bone marrow donors. At the time of sampling, every cohort member was nominally healthy, though immune exposures that went unrecorded were likely present. The donor tested CMV seronegative and was one of the 352 seronegative cohort members. A peripheral blood sample was collected from each donor, and TCR beta sequencing was performed on peripheral blood mononuclear cells. Genomic DNA was extracted from the blood cell samples with the Qiagen DNeasy Blood Extraction Kit. Sequenced material: PBMCs. The chain couples TRBV5-1 to TRBJ1-3; matching of 5 bases hints at TRBD1 as the D gene. The source of this sequence is an older woman in good health and CMV-seronegative. CDR3 loop: CASSLEGRNTIYF. The DNA sequence is TGCGCCAGCAGTCTGGAGGGACGAAACACCATATATTTT.